This is a list of T cell receptor beta chains from one sample in a study of naive and memory T cell subsets. TCRdb redid the calling of the UMI-ligation and nested PCR reads with MiXCR, one entry per CDR3 protein. Of fewer than 150,000 distinct CDR3 sequences listed, 15% to 20% are singletons. Sequenced sample: naive CD8+ T cells from blood. Every receptor here comes from a human donor in good health. Both conserved end residues are part of each CDR3. A D gene is named only where the DNA matches it firmly. A clone size is listed for some rows: how often the clone was seen (once, few, many), or a class if it is expanded.

TRBJ2-3,TRBD1,TRBV14,-,TGTGCCAGCAGACAGGGGGCTGGCACAGATACGCAGTATTTT,CASRQGAGTDTQYF
TRBJ2-1,TRBD2,TRBV2,-,TGTGCCAGGGGACTAGCGGGGGGGTACAATGAGCAGTTCTTC,CARGLAGGYNEQFF
TRBJ2-1,-,TRBV11-1,few,TGTGCCAGCAGCTTAAGGCAAGCCCAAAAGGATGAGCAGTTCTTC,CASSLRQAQKDEQFF
TRBJ2-7,TRBD2,TRBV28,-,TGTGCCAGCAGTTTAGTGCCTAGCGGGAGTGCAAACGAGCAGTACTTC,CASSLVPSGSANEQYF
TRBJ2-2,-,TRBV20-1,few,TGCAGTGCTTCCACTAATCCCCAAGAACAGAACACCGGGGAGCTGTTTTTT,CSASTNPQEQNTGELFF
TRBJ2-2,-,TRBV3-1,few,TGTGCCAGCAGCCGGGCGGGACCGACGAACACCGGGGAGCTGTTTTTT,CASSRAGPTNTGELFF
TRBJ2-7,TRBD1,TRBV28,-,TGTGCCAGCAGTCGGGACAGCTCCTACGAGCAGTACTTC,CASSRDSSYEQYF
TRBJ2-6,-,TRBV4-3,few,TGCGCCAGCAGCCAAGCCGCCAACTCTGGGGCCAACGTCCTGACTTTC,CASSQAANSGANVLTF
TRBJ1-4,-,TRBV4-3,-,TGCGCCAGCAGCCAATTGACAGGAGCTAATGAAAAACTGTTTTTT,CASSQLTGANEKLFF
TRBJ2-1,-,TRBV19,few,TGTGCCAGTAGTTCGGGTGAGATTGAGCAGTTCTTC,CASSSGEIEQFF
TRBJ2-1,-,TRBV27,few,TGTGCCAGCAGTCCCCTCCCAACCTACAATGAGCAGTTCTTC,CASSPLPTYNEQFF
TRBJ2-7,TRBD1,TRBV29-1,-,TGCAGCGTTACCGGGACAGGGAACTACGAGCAGTACTTC,CSVTGTGNYEQYF
TRBJ2-7,-,TRBV2,few,TGTGCCAGCACCAAGCCCCGGGACATCGACTCCTACGAGCAGTACTTC,CASTKPRDIDSYEQYF
TRBJ2-1,-,TRBV27,few,TGTGCCAGCAGTTTATTAACAGGGAACTCCTACAATGAGCAGTTCTTC,CASSLLTGNSYNEQFF
TRBJ2-7,-,TRBV4-3,-,TGCGCCAGCAGCCAATTGGGGGGCGAATACGAGCAGTACTTC,CASSQLGGEYEQYF
TRBJ2-7,-,TRBV7-6,-,TGTGCCAGCGGTAGCTCCATTGCGGCCGAGCAGTACTTC,CASGSSIAAEQYF
TRBJ1-2,-,TRBV11-1,-,TGTGCCAGCAGCCCCGAGAGGTTGGCGCGCTACACCTTC,CASSPERLARYTF
TRBJ1-4,-,TRBV5-6,-,TGTGCCAGCAGCCTTGGGGAGGGGCTGTTGGGGAAACTGTTTTTT,CASSLGEGLLGKLFF
TRBJ2-1,TRBD2,TRBV19,-,TGTGCCAGTAACCGTCGACTAGCGGATGAGCAGTTCTTC,CASNRRLADEQFF
TRBJ1-2,TRBD1,TRBV28,-,TGTGCCAGCAGTCTTCAGGGGGCGTCGGTCTATGGCTACACCTTC,CASSLQGASVYGYTF
TRBJ2-7,-,TRBV15,-,TGTGCCACCAGCACTGGGGGATCGAGCTCCTACGAGCAGTACTTC,CATSTGGSSSYEQYF
TRBJ2-7,TRBD2,TRBV4-3,few,TGCGCCAGCAGCCAAGGGACTAGCGGGAGGGCCGGCGGATACGAGCAGTACTTC,CASSQGTSGRAGGYEQYF
TRBJ2-1,TRBD2,TRBV28,few,TGTGCCAGCAGTTCGGGACTAGCGGGAGACAATGAGCAGTTCTTC,CASSSGLAGDNEQFF
TRBJ2-3,-,TRBV7-2,few,TGTGCCAGCAGCTTAGAAGAGGGAGGTATCACAGATACGCAGTATTTT,CASSLEEGGITDTQYF
TRBJ2-5,-,TRBV14,few,TGTGCCAGCAGCAAAGAAAACGACTGGGGAGAGACCCAGTACTTC,CASSKENDWGETQYF
TRBJ2-1,-,TRBV29-1,-,TGCAGCGTTGAAGATCTCGAGCGGGCTCCCTACAATGAGCAGTTCTTC,CSVEDLERAPYNEQFF
TRBJ2-5,-,TRBV27,few,TGTGCCAGCAGTTTATCGGAGGGGGCACCTAGGGAGACCCAGTACTTC,CASSLSEGAPRETQYF
TRBJ2-7,-,TRBV6-2/TRBV6-3,few,TGTGCCAGCGAGACCCGGGACGGTGCCTACGAGCAGTACTTC,CASETRDGAYEQYF
TRBJ1-2,-,TRBV27,-,TGTGCCAGTTCCTGGGGAGCGGGCTATGGCTACACCTTC,CASSWGAGYGYTF
TRBJ2-1,-,TRBV7-9,-,TGTGCCAGCAGCCCACCGTTGGTACTCGCTTTGGGTGAGCAGTTCTTC,CASSPPLVLALGEQFF
TRBJ2-7,-,TRBV28,-,TGTGCCAGCTCCGACAGCCCCTGGCAGTACTTC,CASSDSPWQYF
TRBJ2-3,TRBD2,TRBV14,-,TGTGCCAGCAGCCTGGGACTAGCTGACACAGATACGCAGTATTTT,CASSLGLADTDTQYF
TRBJ1-6,-,TRBV3-1,-,TGTGCCAGCAGCCCGCGAGGGGGGGCCTATAATTCACCCCTCCACTTT,CASSPRGGAYNSPLHF
TRBJ2-3,-,TRBV28,few,TGTGCCAGCAGTTTTCCCCCAGCAGGGCTCCGGGATACGCAGTATTTT,CASSFPPAGLRDTQYF
TRBJ2-7,TRBD1,TRBV13,-,TGTGCCAGCAGCCCAGGGTGGTCAGGGGGCTACGAGCAGTACTTC,CASSPGWSGGYEQYF
TRBJ2-3,-,TRBV4-3,once,TGCGCCAGCAGCCTTCTGAGGGGAGATACGCAGTATTTT,CASSLLRGDTQYF